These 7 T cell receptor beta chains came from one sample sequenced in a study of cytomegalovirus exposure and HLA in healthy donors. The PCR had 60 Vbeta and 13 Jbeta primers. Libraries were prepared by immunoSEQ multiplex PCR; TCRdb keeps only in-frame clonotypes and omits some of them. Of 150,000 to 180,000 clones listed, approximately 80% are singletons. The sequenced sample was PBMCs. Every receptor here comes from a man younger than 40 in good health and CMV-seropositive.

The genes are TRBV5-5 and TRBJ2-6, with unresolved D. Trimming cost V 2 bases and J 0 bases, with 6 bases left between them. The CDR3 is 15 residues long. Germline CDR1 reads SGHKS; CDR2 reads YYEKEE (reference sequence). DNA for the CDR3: TGTGCCAGCAGCTTCGAGAGCTCTGGGGCCAACGTCCTGACTTTC. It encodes CASSFESSGANVLTF.

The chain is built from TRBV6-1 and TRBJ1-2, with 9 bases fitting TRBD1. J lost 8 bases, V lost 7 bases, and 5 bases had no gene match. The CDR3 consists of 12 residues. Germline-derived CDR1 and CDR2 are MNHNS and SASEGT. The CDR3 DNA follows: TGTGCCAGCACCCGGACAGGGGAAGGCTACACCTTC. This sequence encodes CASTRTGEGYTF.

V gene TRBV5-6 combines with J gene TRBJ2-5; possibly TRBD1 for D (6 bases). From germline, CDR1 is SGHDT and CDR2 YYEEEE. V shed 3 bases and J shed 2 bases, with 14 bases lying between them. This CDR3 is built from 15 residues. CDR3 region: CASSSGQLPQETQYF. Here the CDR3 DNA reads TGTGCCAGCAGCTCCGGACAGTTACCTCAAGAGACCCAGTACTTC.

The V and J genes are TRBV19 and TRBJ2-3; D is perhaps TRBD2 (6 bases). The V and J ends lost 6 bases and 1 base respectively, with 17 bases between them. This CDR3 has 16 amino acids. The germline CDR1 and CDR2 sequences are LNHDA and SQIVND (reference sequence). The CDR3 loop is CASSALADTGTDTQYF. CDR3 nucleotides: TGTGCCAGTAGCGCACTAGCCGACACCGGCACAGATACGCAGTATTTT.

CDR3 DNA sequence: TGTGCCAGCAGCACTAAAGCCCAGCAGCGGGCCTCCTACGAGCAGTACTTC. This codes for CASSTKAQQRASYEQYF. The V and J genes are TRBV7-3 and TRBJ2-7; D might be TRBD2 (6 bases). CDR3 size: 17 residues. V lost 5 bases to trimming and J lost 0 bases, with 20 bases between them. Germline V gives CDR1 SGHTA, CDR2 FQGTGA.

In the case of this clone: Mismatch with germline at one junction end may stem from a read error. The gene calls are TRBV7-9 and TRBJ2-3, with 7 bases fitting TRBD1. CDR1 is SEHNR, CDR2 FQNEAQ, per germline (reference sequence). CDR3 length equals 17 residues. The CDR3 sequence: CSSSLGQAPFGTDTQYF. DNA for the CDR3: TGTTCCAGCAGTTTAGGACAGGCGCCTTTTGGCACAGATACGCAGTATTTT.

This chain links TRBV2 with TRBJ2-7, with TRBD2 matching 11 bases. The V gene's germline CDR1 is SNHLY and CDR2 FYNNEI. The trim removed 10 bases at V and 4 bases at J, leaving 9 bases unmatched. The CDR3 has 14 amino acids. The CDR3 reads CANARASGRYEQYF. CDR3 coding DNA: TGTGCCAACGCCCGGGCTAGCGGGAGGTACGAGCAGTACTTC.